This T cell receptor (beta chain) came from a study of blood T cell repertoires in COVID-19. Study context: Some COVID-19 samples were acute and others convalescent; all came from the United States, Italy and Spain. The analysed material was cDNA or gDNA that came from T cells, B-cell-depleted T cells, or PBMCs.

In Seattle, patients joined the study during active infection and were tracked longitudinally. This CDR3 contains 16 residues. The V and J ends lost 0 bases and 3 bases, in that order; junction bases with no gene match: 6. Germline V CDR1 and CDR2: SGHAT, FQNNGV. In the study's own analysis: Counts of nucleated cells, estimated from reference gene primer amplification, were obtained. Here immunoSEQ multiplex PCR was the method, and the copy in TCRdb shows in-frame clones only, minus some. Clone size and the V and J calls come from that table; the DNA yielded D and trimming. The sample has fewer than 300,000 clones; 91% are singletons.

This TCR was sampled from a woman aged 25 to 45 with COVID-19, enrolled during active disease. J is TRBJ2-3 and V is TRBV11-2, with 7 bases lining up with TRBD2. What was sequenced was peripheral blood. CDR3: CASSLDQRLATDTQYF. CDR3 nucleotides: TGTGCCAGCAGCTTAGATCAGCGACTAGCAACAGATACGCAGTATTTT.